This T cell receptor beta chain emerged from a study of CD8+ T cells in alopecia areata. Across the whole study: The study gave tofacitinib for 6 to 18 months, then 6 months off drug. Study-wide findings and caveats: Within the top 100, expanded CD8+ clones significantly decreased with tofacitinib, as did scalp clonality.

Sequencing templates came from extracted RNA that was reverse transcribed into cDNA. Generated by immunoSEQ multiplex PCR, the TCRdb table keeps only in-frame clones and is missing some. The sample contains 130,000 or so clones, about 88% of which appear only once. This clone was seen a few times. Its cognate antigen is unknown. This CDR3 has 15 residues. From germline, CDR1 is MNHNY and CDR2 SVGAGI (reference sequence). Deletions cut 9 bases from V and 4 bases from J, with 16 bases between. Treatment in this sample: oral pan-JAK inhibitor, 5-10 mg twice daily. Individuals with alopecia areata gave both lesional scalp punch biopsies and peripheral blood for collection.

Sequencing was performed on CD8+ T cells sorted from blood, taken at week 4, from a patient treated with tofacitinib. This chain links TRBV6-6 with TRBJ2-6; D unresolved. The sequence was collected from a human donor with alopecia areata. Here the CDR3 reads CASLDLRIGANVLTF. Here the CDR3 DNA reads TGTGCCAGTCTCGACCTTCGGATCGGGGCCAACGTCCTGACTTTC.